The present TCR beta chain was sequenced within a study of blood T cell repertoires in COVID-19. For the study at large: Samples of COVID-19 (acute and convalescent) were obtained from the United States, Italy and Spain. PBMCs, B-cell-depleted T cells, or T cells were the source of the cDNA or gDNA that made up the material.

How the authors handled the data: By means of reference gene primer amplification, nucleated cell counts were estimated. TCRdb's table, derived via immunoSEQ multiplex PCR, lists solely in-frame clones and lacks some. V and J calls and clone size are copied from that table; D and trimming were computed from the DNA. Of about 360,000 clones in the sample, roughly 86% are singletons; the top ten hold 1.1%. The V gene end was trimmed by 7 bases and the J gene end by 2 bases; junction bases not matched to a gene: 9. Germline CDR1 and CDR2: SNHLY and FYNNEI. The CDR3 extends over 15 amino acids. This clone was counted a few times.

The clonotype originates from a human donor with acute or convalescent COVID-19. The donor label of this sample is uncertain. The chain combines TRBV2 with TRBJ1-1; 8 bases align to TRBD1. Sequenced: peripheral blood. The CDR3 bases are TGTGCCAGCACCAGGACAGGGAGATCCAACACTGAAGCTTTCTTT. It codes for CASTRTGRSNTEAFF.